This T cell receptor (beta chain) comes out of a study of low-dose radiotherapy and immunotherapy resistance in tumors. Study information: Intravenous nivolumab 240 mg every two weeks plus ipilimumab 1 mg/kg every six weeks was given to patients. Intravenous cyclophosphamide 200 mg/m2 was given every two weeks, one day before radiation and immunotherapy.

V was pared by 6 bases and J by 7 bases, with 18 bases between. The CDR3 has 14 amino acids. This clonotype was seen repeatedly, ten times or more. Described time point: before trial treatment. The study gave donors nivolumab, ipilimumab, aspirin, low-dose cyclophosphamide and low-dose radiotherapy. As a condition of eligibility, patients had advanced solid tumors lacking tumor-infiltrating lymphocytes. Alpha and beta chains were covered, as first-strand cDNA relied on TRAV- and TRBV-specific primers. The PCR that amplified TCRs ran for approximately 18 cycles, relying on a constant-region primer and a V-primer adapter. TCRdb independently ran MiXCR on the reads; one entry per CDR3 protein. The sample holds under 95,000 distinct CDR3 sequences, about 18% seen once.

The specimen was PBMCs, collected before treatment. This sequence was found in a male donor with prostate cancer. The chain recombines TRBV12-3 or TRBV12-4 with TRBJ1-1; D might be TRBD1 (5 bases). CDR3 nucleotide sequence: TGTGCCAGCAGAAGGGCGCAGGGCGACTTTGAAGCTTTCTTT. Translation gives CASRRAQGDFEAFF.